A selection of T cell receptor beta chains follows, all from one sample in a study of blood T cells in healthy people across ages. MiXCR was run by TCRdb on the 5' RACE reads, yielding one entry per CDR3 protein. Among over 1,500,000 distinct CDR3 sequences listed, about two fifths were seen once. The source material was blood. These receptor sequences come from a human donor in good health. The CDR3 runs from the conserved cysteine through the conserved F or W.

V	J	length	CDR3
TRBV7-2	TRBJ2-3	14	CASSLGFGTDTQYF
TRBV20-1	TRBJ2-7	13	CSAPEGAKDEQYF
TRBV20-1	TRBJ2-1	14	CSASPGGDWNEQFF
TRBV15	TRBJ2-1	15	CATSRPGLLLNEQFF
TRBV7-9	TRBJ1-2	14	CASSPPGIGYGYTF
TRBV28	TRBJ1-2	11	CASSRTIGYTF
TRBV5-1	TRBJ2-1	15	CASSLLGNSYNEQFF
TRBV7-2	TRBJ2-5	15	CASSFAGLIPETQYF
TRBV7-8	TRBJ2-4	12	CASSRDTYERYF
TRBV6-2/TRBV6-3	TRBJ1-5	11	CVGRSNQPQHF
TRBV27	TRBJ2-3	18	CASSSPAGQAERPDTQYF
TRBV4-3	TRBJ2-1	17	CASSQVIEGGFYNEQFF
TRBV6-2/TRBV6-3	-	16	CASRGRGGGPLETQYF
TRBV9	TRBJ1-2	14	CASSVGAGLGGYTF
TRBV9	TRBJ1-4	15	CASSVVGMGGEKLFF
TRBV7-2	TRBJ2-3	15	CASGWAGHYTDTQYF
TRBV4-1	TRBJ1-4	17	CASSQVPGRVAREKLFF
TRBV29-1	TRBJ2-1	15	CSVVLDNRRLNEQFF
TRBV20-1	TRBJ2-4	17	CSARDLSGTSKLYEQYF
TRBV3-1	TRBJ2-1	16	CASSQEKTSLNNEQFF
TRBV12-3/TRBV12-4	TRBJ1-2	14	CASSFIQAPYGYTF
TRBV3-1	TRBJ1-2	13	CASSQLNSYGYTF
TRBV11-2	TRBJ2-7	14	CASSLYSATYEQYF
TRBV7-3	TRBJ1-2	12	CASSPGGVGYTF
TRBV5-1	TRBJ1-1	14	CASSRGVENTEAFF
TRBV6-2/TRBV6-3	TRBJ2-7	17	CASSYSLLWGLSYEQYF
TRBV5-5	TRBJ2-3	16	CASSFGSSGGEDTQYF